This T cell receptor (beta chain) stems from a study of technical replicates of blood from a few donors. Method: immunoSEQ multiplex PCR; TCRdb's copy keeps in-frame clones and lacks some. The sample includes under 95,000 clones, roughly 98% of them seen just once. Source material: T cells isolated from PBMCs. The sequence came from a human donor in good health.

The CDR3: CASSLDGTRGTQYF. The CDR3 nucleotides read TGTGCCAGCAGCTTAGATGGGACTAGAGGGACCCAGTACTTC. This rearrangement joins TRBV7-9 to TRBJ2-5; 8 nucleotides match TRBD2. Germline CDR1 is SEHNR and CDR2 is FQNEAQ (reference sequence). The V and J ends lost 1 base and 7 bases, in that order; junction bases with no gene match: 5. The CDR3 is made up of 14 amino acids.